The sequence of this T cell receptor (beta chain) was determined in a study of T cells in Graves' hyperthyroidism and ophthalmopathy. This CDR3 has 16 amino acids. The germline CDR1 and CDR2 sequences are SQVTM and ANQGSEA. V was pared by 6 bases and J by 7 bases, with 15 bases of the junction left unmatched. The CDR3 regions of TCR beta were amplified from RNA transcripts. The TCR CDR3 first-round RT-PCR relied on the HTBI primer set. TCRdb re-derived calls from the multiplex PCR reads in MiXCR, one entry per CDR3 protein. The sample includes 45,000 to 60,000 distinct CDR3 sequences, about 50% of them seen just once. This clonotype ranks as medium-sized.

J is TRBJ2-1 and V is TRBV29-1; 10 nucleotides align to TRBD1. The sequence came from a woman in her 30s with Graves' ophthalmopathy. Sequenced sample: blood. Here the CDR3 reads CSVGDYRDRGINEQFF. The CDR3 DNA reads TGCAGCGTCGGTGATTACCGGGACAGGGGCATTAATGAGCAGTTCTTC.